The text below deals with one T cell receptor (beta chain). The data originate from a study of CD8 T cells in Susac syndrome. Reverse transcription of roughly 0.5 to 1 ug RNA was performed with random hexamers. TCRdb reprocessed the immunoSEQ multiplex PCR reads with MiXCR, giving one entry per CDR3 protein. The table records about 80,000 distinct CDR3 sequences, more than 85% of them present only once. Blood CD8+ and CD4+ T cells underwent high-throughput TCR beta sequencing. This CDR3 is built from 14 residues. Germline V gene lookup returns CDR1 MNHEY and CDR2 SMNVEV (reference sequence). Germline trimming cut 8 bases from V and 4 bases from J; bases unmatched to any gene: 9.

This TCR came from a human donor with multiple sclerosis. Sequenced material: CD8+ T cells from PBMCs. V usage is TRBV27 and J usage is TRBJ2-3; TRBD2 matches 7 bases. This chain's CDR3 is CASSPSAGADTQYF. The CDR3 DNA is TGTGCCAGCTCCCCCTCCGCGGGGGCAGATACGCAGTATTTT.